Listed here are 30 T cell receptor beta chains from one sample, sequenced in a study of blood T cell repertoires in COVID-19. Some clones are missing from TCRdb's copy, which holds only in-frame ones; the method was immunoSEQ multiplex PCR. In the table there are under 150,000 clones, over 75% of which are singletons. Sequenced: PBMCs or T cells enriched from blood (not recorded which). The receptors come from a young woman with acute COVID-19.

This clone was recorded once. The chain links TRBV18 to TRBJ2-7, with 7 bases aligning to TRBD1. CDR1 is KGHSH, CDR2 LQKENI, per germline. This CDR3 has 14 residues. With 2 bases clipped from V and 6 bases from J, the junction kept 7 bases outside the gene matches. CDR3 sequence reads: CASSPKDRQVEQYF. DNA of the CDR3: TGTGCCAGCTCACCAAAGGACAGGCAGGTCGAGCAGTACTTC.

This chain joins TRBV11-2 and TRBJ2-6, with D possibly matching TRBD1 (6 bases). CDR3 length equals 16 residues. The V and J ends lost 6 bases and 4 bases respectively, with 16 bases between them. Germline CDR1 reads SGHAT; CDR2 reads FQNNGV. The CDR3 region is CASRLVGTPGANVLTF. Here the CDR3 DNA reads TGTGCCAGCAGACTAGTGGGGACACCGGGGGCCAACGTCCTGACTTTC.

The CDR3 DNA reads as TGTGCCAGCAGTATCCGTAATTCACCCCTCCACTTT. Its translation is CASSIRNSPLHF. The chain couples TRBV27 to TRBJ1-6; D call uncertain. The CDR3 spans 12 residues. Per germline, CDR1 MNHEY and CDR2 SMNVEV (reference sequence). Trimming removed 5 bases from V and 6 bases from J, with 5 bases in between.

The chain recombines TRBV28 with TRBJ1-1, with TRBD1 matching over 7 bases. Germline V gene sequence: CDR1 MDHEN, CDR2 SYDVKM. J lost 3 bases, V lost 9 bases, and 10 bases had no gene match. The CDR3 contains 14 residues. CDR3 sequence reads: CASRGGRGYTEAFF. In nucleotides, the CDR3 is TGTGCCAGTCGAGGGGGCAGGGGTTACACTGAAGCTTTCTTT.

The rearrangement joins TRBV30 to TRBJ1-3, with 8 bases that match TRBD1. The CDR3 runs to 15 residues. The J segment lost 2 bases and the V segment lost 2 bases, leaving 5 bases of the junction unmatched. Germline CDR1 and CDR2: GTSNPN and SVGIG (reference sequence). CDR3 protein: CAWSPLTGAGNTIYF. CDR3 bases: TGTGCCTGGAGTCCCCTGACAGGGGCTGGAAACACCATATATTTT. The full variable domain, rest sourced from reference TRBV30 and TRBJ1-3, is SQTIHQWPATLVQPVGSPLSLECTVEGTSNPNLYWYRQAAGRGLQLLFYSVGIGQISSEVPQNLSASRPQDRQFILSSKKLLLSDSGFYLCAWSPLTGAGNTIYFGEGSWLTVV.

Remarks on this clone: This same CDR3 is encoded by further DNA sequences in the sample. The chain has TRBV27 and TRBJ1-2; TRBD1 matches at 8 bases. This CDR3 contains 13 residues. Germline-derived CDR1 and CDR2 are MNHEY and SMNVEV (reference sequence). V was pared by 2 bases and J by 5 bases, with 1 base of the junction left unmatched. CDR3: CASSLRQGYGYTF. The CDR3 DNA is TGTGCCAGCAGTTTAAGACAGGGGTATGGCTACACCTTC.

The chain recombines TRBV4-3 with TRBJ2-7; perhaps TRBD1 as D (5 bases). In germline, CDR1 is LGHNA, CDR2 YSLEER. The CDR3 extends over 15 amino acids. Trimming stripped 0 bases from V and 4 bases from J, with 13 bases between. Written as DNA, the CDR3 is TGCGCCAGCAGCCAAGACCAGGGCCTGATTTACGAGCAGTACTTC. This codes for CASSQDQGLIYEQYF.

This rearrangement joins TRBV27 to TRBJ2-4, with TRBD2 matching 12 bases. V gave up 4 bases and J gave up 8 bases; unmatched junction bases: 9. Germline values: CDR1 MNHEY, CDR2 SMNVEV (reference sequence). CDR3 length: 16 amino acids. The CDR3 sequence: CASSSVTSGSPYIQYF. The CDR3 coding sequence is TGTGCCAGCAGTTCCGTGACTAGCGGGAGCCCGTACATTCAGTACTTC.

The J gene is TRBJ1-1, the V gene TRBV2; 8 nucleotides align to TRBD1. Germline values: CDR1 SNHLY, CDR2 FYNNEI. V lost 9 bases to trimming and J lost 0 bases; unmatched junction nucleotides: 6. The CDR3 sequence is 14 residues long. CDR3 residues: CARTGAPLNTEAFF. For the CDR3, the DNA is TGTGCCAGGACAGGGGCACCCCTGAACACTGAAGCTTTCTTT.

The gene calls are TRBV5-1 and TRBJ1-2; no clear D. Germline lookup yields CDR1 SGHRS and CDR2 YFSETQ. The CDR3 covers 14 residues. V shed 4 bases and J shed 0 bases, with 10 bases lying between them. For the CDR3, the DNA is TGCGCCAGCAGCAGGACTCAGGCTAACTATGGCTACACCTTC. Translating gives CASSRTQANYGYTF. Variable domain in full (rest from reference TRBV5-1 and TRBJ1-2): KAGVTQTPRYLIKTRGQQVTLSCSPISGHRSVSWYQQTPGQGLQFLFEYFSETQRNKGNFPGRFSGRQFSNSRSEMNVSTLELGDSALYLCASSRTQANYGYTFGSGTRLTVV.

The genes are TRBV6-2 or TRBV6-3 and TRBJ1-2; TRBD1 matches at 9 bases. The germline V gene encodes CDR1 MNHEY and CDR2 SVGEGT. The junction had 9 bases not matched to a gene; V was cut back by 0 bases and J by 1 base. This CDR3 spans 18 amino acids. The CDR3 nucleotides are TGTGCCAGCAGTTACTCTCCTCCGGGACAGGGTCGTAACTATGGCTACACCTTC. Encoded protein: CASSYSPPGQGRNYGYTF.

The chain couples TRBV30 to TRBJ2-3, with 13 bases that match TRBD2. The J segment lost 3 bases and the V segment lost 4 bases, leaving 4 bases of the junction unmatched. The CDR3 has 15 residues. Germline CDR1 GTSNPN, CDR2 SVGIG (reference sequence). CDR3 in DNA: TGTGCCTGGACGGGGACTAGCGGGAATACAGATACGCAGTATTTT. This codes for CAWTGTSGNTDTQYF.

The V gene is TRBV14, the J gene TRBJ2-3; 8 nucleotides align to TRBD2. Germline CDR1 is SGHDN and CDR2 is FVKESK. The CDR3 is 17 residues long. V was pared by 3 bases and J by 4 bases, with 12 bases of the junction left unmatched. The CDR3 nucleotides are TGTGCCAGCAGCCAGGGGCGGGGAGCGGGAGTGCCAGATACGCAGTATTTT. Amino acid sequence: CASSQGRGAGVPDTQYF.

The chain employs TRBV20-1 and TRBJ1-1; a possible D gene is TRBD1 (5 bases). CDR3 size: 11 residues. The germline CDR1 and CDR2 sequences are DFQATT and SNEGSKA (reference sequence). V shed 8 bases and J shed 1 base, with 8 bases lying between them. In DNA, the CDR3 is TGCAGTATCAGGGAGAACACTGAAGCTTTCTTT. Amino acids: CSIRENTEAFF.

The CDR3 here is CASSEGGGNFYEQFF. As DNA, the CDR3 is TGTGCCAGCAGTGAAGGAGGTGGTAATTTCTATGAGCAGTTCTTC. The V call is TRBV7-2, the J call TRBJ2-1, with D possibly being TRBD2 (5 bases). CDR1 SGHTA and CDR2 FQGNSA come from the germline V gene. Between the trimmed V and J ends, which lost 6 bases and 8 bases, there was a span of 20 bases. The CDR3 loop spans 15 amino acids.

The V gene is TRBV5-1, the J gene TRBJ2-5; 7 nucleotides align to TRBD1. The V gene end was trimmed by 7 bases and the J gene end by 2 bases; junction bases not matched to a gene: 8. The CDR3 extends over 14 amino acids. CDR1 SGHRS and CDR2 YFSETQ come from the germline V gene. CDR3 DNA sequence: TGCGCCAGCGCCCCGGGCAGGGGGCAAGAGACCCAGTACTTC. This gives the protein CASAPGRGQETQYF.

The V and J genes are TRBV13 and TRBJ2-7; D call uncertain. The germline gives CDR1 PRHDT, CDR2 FYEKMQ (reference sequence). V gave up 0 bases and J gave up 5 bases, with 11 bases separating them. The CDR3 sequence is 14 residues long. The CDR3 sequence: CASSLGSISHEQYF. CDR3 in DNA: TGTGCCAGCAGCTTAGGGAGCATTAGCCACGAGCAGTACTTC.

The V gene is TRBV11-2, the J gene TRBJ2-5; 12 bases map to TRBD2. With V trimmed by 1 base and J by 4 bases, 4 bases remained unmatched. Germline assignment: CDR1 SGHAT and CDR2 FQNNGV. This CDR3 has 16 residues. CDR3 amino acids: CASSLVASGRGETQYF. As DNA, the CDR3 is TGTGCCAGCAGCTTAGTAGCTAGCGGGAGGGGAGAGACCCAGTACTTC.

This chain joins TRBV4-1 and TRBJ2-1, with 7 bases fitting TRBD2. Per germline, CDR1 MGHRA and CDR2 YSYEKL. J was trimmed by 3 bases and V by 0 bases; bases with no gene match: 14. The CDR3 has 19 residues. The CDR3 nucleotides are TGCGCCAGCAGCCAAGATATGAGGGAGGGATCCGGCTTCTACAATGAGCAGTTCTTC. Translating it yields CASSQDMREGSGFYNEQFF.

This clone showed up just once. V gene TRBV5-1 combines with J gene TRBJ2-3, with D tentatively TRBD2 (5 bases). Looked up from germline, CDR1 is SGHRS and CDR2 is YFSETQ. This CDR3 has 17 amino acids. Trimming cost V 0 bases and J 5 bases, with 19 bases left between them. The DNA of the CDR3 is TGCGCCAGCAGCTTGGCCATAACCACCGAGGGTGTAGATACGCAGTATTTT. The encoded protein is CASSLAITTEGVDTQYF.

This clone was counted between two and nine times. The CDR3 loop is CASRQDRPEQYF. CDR3 sequence (DNA): TGTGCCAGCAGACAAGACAGGCCCGAGCAGTACTTC. V and J are TRBV5-8 and TRBJ2-7; D perhaps matches TRBD1 (6 bases). Germline V gene lookup returns CDR1 SGHTS and CDR2 YDEGEE. The V end lost 5 bases, the J end lost 6 bases, and 12 bases lay between the germline ends. The CDR3 length is 12 residues.

V is TRBV19 and J is TRBJ2-5; possible D gene TRBD2, 5 bases. The CDR3 has 13 residues. Looked up from germline, CDR1 is LNHDA and CDR2 is SQIVND (reference sequence). Trimming removed 4 bases from V and 1 base from J, with 7 bases in between. CDR3 sequence: CASSTAAQETQYF. The DNA for the CDR3 is TGTGCCAGTAGTACAGCGGCCCAAGAGACCCAGTACTTC.

This clone was detected a few times. The chain combines TRBV5-4 with TRBJ2-7; 7 nucleotides line up with TRBD1. Germline V gives CDR1 SGHNT, CDR2 YYREEE (reference sequence). The trim removed 2 bases at V and 5 bases at J, leaving 10 bases unmatched. The CDR3 is made up of 15 amino acids. The CDR3 loop is CASSFADRDPDEQYF. DNA of the CDR3: TGTGCCAGCAGCTTCGCCGACAGGGACCCTGACGAGCAGTACTTC.

V usage is TRBV9 and J usage is TRBJ2-2; TRBD2 aligns across 7 bases. Germline lookup yields CDR1 SGDLS and CDR2 YYNGEE. The CDR3 runs to 16 residues. Trimming at V came to 2 bases and at J to 4 bases, leaving 8 bases not matched to a gene. In nucleotides, the CDR3 is TGTGCCAGCAGCGTTAGGGGCGGGGGTCTCACCGGGGAGCTGTTTTTT. Its translation: CASSVRGGGLTGELFF.

The V and J genes are TRBV7-8 and TRBJ2-7; D gene ambiguous. The CDR3 contains 15 residues. The ends were cut back, 2 bases at V and 0 bases at J, with 11 bases in the middle. The germline V gene encodes CDR1 SGHVS and CDR2 FQNEAQ. Here the CDR3 DNA reads TGTGCCAGCAGCTTATTGGCGGTTTCCTCCTACGAGCAGTACTTC. Protein sequence: CASSLLAVSSYEQYF.

This CDR3 is CSADTLAETQYF. CDR3 nucleotide sequence: TGCAGCGCGGACACCCTAGCCGAGACCCAGTACTTC. The chain has TRBV29-1 and TRBJ2-5; D may correspond to TRBD1 or TRBD2 (5 bases each). V dropped 7 bases and J dropped 5 bases, with 14 bases sitting between them. The CDR3 is 12 residues long. Germline CDR1 is SQVTM and CDR2 is ANQGSEA.

With regard to this clone: At the DNA level, this CDR3 is encoded by other sequences in the same sample as well. The chain links TRBV11-2 to TRBJ2-5; no clear D gene. V lost 2 bases and J lost 5, with 3 bases in between. Looked up from germline, CDR1 is SGHAT and CDR2 is FQNNGV. The CDR3 is made up of 11 amino acids. The CDR3 reads CASSLQETQYF. The CDR3 DNA is TGTGCCAGCAGCTTACAGGAGACCCAGTACTTC.

The V gene is TRBV11-2, the J gene TRBJ1-1, with D tentatively TRBD1 (5 bases). The CDR3 is 14 amino acids. CDR1 is SGHAT and CDR2 is FQNNGV in the germline V gene. V gave up 6 bases and J gave up 11 bases, with 22 bases separating them. CDR3 protein: CASRSTGGGLEAFF. The CDR3 DNA follows: TGTGCCAGCAGGTCAACCGGGGGAGGACTGGAGGCTTTCTTT.

The chain combines TRBV7-2 with TRBJ2-5, with TRBD2 matching over 15 bases. The CDR3 sequence is 18 residues long. The trim removed 5 bases at V and 2 bases at J, leaving 9 bases unmatched. Per the germline V gene, CDR1 is SGHTA and CDR2 is FQGNSA. Here the CDR3 reads CASSIGLAGGALQETQYF. The CDR3 bases are TGTGCCAGCAGCATCGGACTAGCGGGAGGGGCCCTACAAGAGACCCAGTACTTC. The full variable domain, completed using reference TRBV7-2 and TRBJ2-5, is GAGVSQSPSNKVTEKGKDVELRCDPISGHTALYWYRQSLGQGLEFLIYFQGNSAPDKSGLPSDRFSAERTGGSVSTLTIQRTQQEDSAVYLCASSIGLAGGALQETQYFGPGTRLLVL.

This rearrangement joins TRBV7-2 to TRBJ2-5, with D unresolved. V was shortened by 8 bases and J by 4 bases, with 5 bases between the two germline ends. Germline loops: CDR1 SGHTA, CDR2 FQGNSA. There are 10 residues in the CDR3. The CDR3 loop is CASALETQYF. DNA of the CDR3: TGTGCCAGCGCACTAGAGACCCAGTACTTC.